This TCR beta chain came from a study of shared clonotypes between healthy human individuals. Overall study findings and caveats: A generally larger estimated richness was seen in naive subsets than in memory subsets. All-four-donor shared clonotypes had higher generation probabilities than non-shared clonotypes did.

The CDR3 contains 14 residues. Germline trimming cut 5 bases from V and 6 bases from J; bases unmatched to any gene: 9. CDR1 and CDR2 from the germline V gene are GTSNPN and SVGIG (reference sequence). Data came from immunoSEQ multiplex PCR; TCRdb stores just in-frame clones and leaves some out. The sample records about 980,000 clones, 76% being singletons. This clone was seen a few times. The target antigen is unknown. The clonotype originates from a man younger than 30 in good health. Specimen: memory CD4+ T cells sorted from blood. This sample's subset: CD45RA-negative fraction. The rearrangement links TRBV30 to TRBJ2-1; the match to TRBD2 covers 8 bases. In DNA form, the CDR3 reads TGTGCCTGGTCCCGGGGGGGCCGCTTCAATGAGCAGTTCTTC. This gives the protein CAWSRGGRFNEQFF. The variable domain in full, with the rest retrieved from reference TRBV30 and TRBJ2-1, is SQTIHQWPATLVQPVGSPLSLECTVEGTSNPNLYWYRQAAGRGLQLLFYSVGIGQISSEVPQNLSASRPQDRQFILSSKKLLLSDSGFYLCAWSRGGRFNEQFFGPGTRLTVL.